The 3 T cell receptor beta chains below all came from one sample that was sequenced in a study of shared clonotypes between healthy human individuals. Using immunoSEQ multiplex PCR, the repertoire was profiled, and TCRdb retains in-frame clones only, with some absent. The table records 2,100,000 or so clones, around 95% of them present only once. Sample: naive CD4+ T cells sorted from blood. The subset: CD45RA+ positively selected. The receptors originated from a man aged 18 to 30 in good health.

The chain employs TRBV5-5 and TRBJ2-5; D gene uncertain. CDR3 size: 15 residues. Germline loops: CDR1 SGHKS, CDR2 YYEKEE (reference sequence). Trimming took off 0 bases at V and 1 base at J, with 10 bases between the two ends. CDR3 residues: CASSLVGNIQETQYF. The CDR3 nucleotides are TGTGCCAGCAGCTTGGTTGGGAACATCCAAGAGACCCAGTACTTC.

The V and J genes are TRBV28 and TRBJ1-2, with D unclear. V lost 9 bases to trimming and J lost 7 bases, with 12 bases between them. The CDR3 extends over 11 amino acids. In germline, CDR1 is MDHEN, CDR2 SYDVKM. In DNA, the CDR3 is TGTGCCAGTAGGCCCCAATTTGGCTACACCTTC. As protein: CASRPQFGYTF.

The chain is built from TRBV6-6 and TRBJ1-1; perhaps TRBD1 as D (5 bases). The germline gives CDR1 MNHNY, CDR2 SVGAGI (reference sequence). The CDR3 has 12 residues. Trimming cost V 5 bases and J 9 bases, with 13 bases left between them. The CDR3 here is CASSLAEGQAFF. In DNA form, the CDR3 reads TGTGCCAGCAGTCTCGCCGAGGGGCAAGCTTTCTTT.